This T cell receptor (beta chain) appears in the sequencing data of a study of T cells in Graves' hyperthyroidism and ophthalmopathy. The ends lost 2 bases at V and 2 bases at J; junction bases unmatched: 8. From germline, CDR1 is SGHTA and CDR2 FQGNSA. CDR3 length: 17 residues. Using RNA transcripts as the source, TCR beta CDR3 regions were amplified. HTBI primers drove first-round RT-PCR of the TCR CDR3. TCRdb redid the calling of the multiplex PCR reads with MiXCR, one entry per CDR3 protein. The data hold roughly 290,000 distinct CDR3 sequences, with roughly an eighth observed a single time. Researchers defined stable Graves' hyperthyroidism as no ophthalmopathy progression within 18 months. The diagnoses drew upon clinical symptoms, serum thyroxine and TRAb, thyroid ultrasound and orbital computed tomography.

Input material: blood. The chain combines TRBV7-2 with TRBJ2-3, with 9 nucleotides matching TRBD2. The receptor was derived from a woman aged 40-49 years with Graves' hyperthyroidism. The chain's CDR3 is CASSLFAAGGPTDTQYF. The DNA of the CDR3 is TGTGCCAGCAGCTTATTTGCAGCGGGAGGCCCCACAGATACGCAGTATTTT.